Listed below are T cell receptor beta chains from one sample, sequenced in a study of monozygotic twins with inflammatory bowel disease. Reanalyzing the 5' RACE reads, TCRdb keeps one entry per CDR3 protein, without DNA. The sample table includes roughly 150,000 distinct CDR3 sequences. Sequenced sample: blood. The receptors come from a human donor with ulcerative colitis or Crohn's disease, or a healthy co-twin of an affected twin (not recorded which). CDR3s include the opening cysteine and the closing phenylalanine or tryptophan.

len	v_gene	j_gene	CDR3aa
14	TRBV5-1	TRBJ2-7	CASRVAGDSYEQYF
17	TRBV6-5	TRBJ2-7	CASSFGLAGTGGYEQYF
18	TRBV5-1	TRBJ2-3	CASSLVFSGRAGSDTQYF
13	TRBV14	TRBJ1-1	CASSQSYYTEAFF
16	TRBV24-1	TRBJ2-1	CATSDLEDLRNNEQFF
20	TRBV7-8	TRBJ2-1	CASSLGVLAGGVSSYNEQFF
16	TRBV7-8	TRBJ2-2	CASSSLDYSNTGELFF
14	TRBV7-2	TRBJ1-5	CASNQGVRDQPQHF
12	TRBV24-1	TRBJ1-2	CATSDSLEGYTF
16	TRBV5-8	TRBJ2-2	CASSIGLAGGPGELFF
15	TRBV27	TRBJ2-1	CASSYRGRTYNEQFF
12	TRBV7-2	TRBJ2-5	CASSLGLETQYF
17	TRBV11-1	TRBJ2-1	CASSGGRTTFSYNEQFF
13	TRBV9	TRBJ2-1	CASSVSRYNEQFF
16	TRBV5-8	TRBJ2-1	CASSPSIEGFLDEQFF
16	TRBV14	TRBJ2-1	CASSRRLAGGGNEQFF
16	TRBV18	TRBJ2-1	CASSPPGTSGGDEQFF
14	TRBV24-1	TRBJ2-3	CATSDFQGLDTQYF
15	TRBV3-1	TRBJ1-6	CASSQEGGNNSPLHF
15	TRBV7-9	TRBJ2-7	CASSQMGVPRYEQYF
16	TRBV5-1	TRBJ2-2	CASSERLQGDTGELFF
14	TRBV20-1	TRBJ2-3	CSATKREVTDTQYF
16	TRBV11-2	TRBJ2-7	CASSLERGISSYEQYF
18	TRBV5-1	TRBJ2-1	CASRWTSGVLSTYNEQFF
15	TRBV9	TRBJ2-3	CASSPLGGDTDTQYF
14	TRBV5-1	TRBJ2-1	CASSPWTSFDEQFF
14	TRBV6-2/TRBV6-3	TRBJ1-5	CASSYSDVNQPQHF
13	TRBV7-9	TRBJ1-1	CASPTEGPTEAFF
18	TRBV7-8	TRBJ2-7	CASSSPGLAGVSAYEQYF
15	TRBV12-3/TRBV12-4	TRBJ2-6	CASNLPTSGANVLTF
16	TRBV20-1	TRBJ2-1	CSAPRLAGFDYNEQFF
16	TRBV20-1	TRBJ1-6	CSARDQRNTDNSPLHF
14	TRBV18	TRBJ2-1	CASSPPGLGNEQFF
14	TRBV7-2	TRBJ2-3	CASSLAGVTDTQYF
12	TRBV5-1	TRBJ1-2	CASRVGGDGYTF
16	TRBV20-1	TRBJ1-1	CSVLRQGMAGNTEAFF
13	TRBV7-2	TRBJ2-1	CASSLTAQVEQFF
16	TRBV5-4	TRBJ2-2	CASSIGQGAGTGELFF
11	TRBV12-3/TRBV12-4	TRBJ2-2	CASIGTGELFF
14	TRBV29-1	TRBJ2-1	CSVETGDAYNEQFF
11	TRBV29-1	TRBJ2-1	CSAEGGTEQFF
12	TRBV7-9	TRBJ2-7	CASSKDIPLQNF